This TCR beta chain stems from a study of shared T cell receptors in the human thymus. The sample holds one count of this clone. The CDR3 is made up of 13 amino acids. Germline V gene sequence: CDR1 SGHDT, CDR2 YYEEEE. The ends lost 2 bases at V and 7 bases at J; junction bases unmatched: 3. Sequenced by immunoSEQ multiplex PCR; TCRdb stores in-frame clones only, minus some. The sample comprises about 730,000 clones, approximately 85% of which are singletons, and about 0.011% rests with the top ten. These sequences were also reported in another study, on human thymus T cells. That source reports: Serving as donors were healthy Finnish infants, each of whom was having open corrective surgery for congenital heart defects. Thymic samples were excised during corrective heart operations. Thymic and blood repertoires appeared to display a bias in their usage of V and J genes.

Sequenced sample: thymocytes. The chain is built from TRBV5-6 and TRBJ2-7; 10 bases fit TRBD2. This clonotype originated in a girl under three years old with a congenital heart defect. As DNA, the CDR3 is TGTGCCAGCAGCTTTCCTAGCGGGGGAGAGCAGTACTTC. Translated: CASSFPSGGEQYF.